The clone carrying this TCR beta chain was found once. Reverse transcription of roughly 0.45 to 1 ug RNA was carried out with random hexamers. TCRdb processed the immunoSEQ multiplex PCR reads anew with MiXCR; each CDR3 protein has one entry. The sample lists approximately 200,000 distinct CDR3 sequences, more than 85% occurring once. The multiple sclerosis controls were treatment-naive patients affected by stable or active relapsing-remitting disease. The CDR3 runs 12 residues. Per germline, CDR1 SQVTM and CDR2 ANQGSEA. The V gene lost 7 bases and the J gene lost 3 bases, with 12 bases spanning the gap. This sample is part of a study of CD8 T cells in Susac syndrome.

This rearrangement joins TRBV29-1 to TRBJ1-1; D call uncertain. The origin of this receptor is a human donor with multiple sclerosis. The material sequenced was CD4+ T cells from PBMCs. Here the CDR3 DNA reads TGCAGCGCCGGACGGTGGGACACTGAAGCTTTCTTT. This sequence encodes CSAGRWDTEAFF.